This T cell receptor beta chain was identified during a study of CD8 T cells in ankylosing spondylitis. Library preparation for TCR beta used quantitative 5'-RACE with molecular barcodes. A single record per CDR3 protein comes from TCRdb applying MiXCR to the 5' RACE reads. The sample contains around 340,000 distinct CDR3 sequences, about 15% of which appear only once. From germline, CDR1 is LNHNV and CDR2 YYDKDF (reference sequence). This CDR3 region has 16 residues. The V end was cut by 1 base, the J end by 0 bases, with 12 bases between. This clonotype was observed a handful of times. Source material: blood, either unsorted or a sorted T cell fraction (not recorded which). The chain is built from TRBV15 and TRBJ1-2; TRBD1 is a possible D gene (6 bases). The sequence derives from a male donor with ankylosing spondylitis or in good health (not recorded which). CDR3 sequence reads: CATSRAGQSANYGYTF. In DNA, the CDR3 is TGTGCCACCAGCAGAGCCGGACAGTCTGCTAACTATGGCTACACCTTC.